These T cell receptor beta chains were read from a single sample in a study of PD-1 blockade in classical Hodgkin lymphoma. This table comes from immunoSEQ multiplex PCR, and its TCRdb copy is limited to in-frame clones, with some not included. Of 35,000 or so clones listed, roughly three quarters are singletons. Sample: peripheral blood mononuclear cells (PBMCs), taken before the second cycle of nivolumab. These receptors were collected from a human donor with classical Hodgkin lymphoma. Both conserved end residues are part of each CDR3. The D gene is left open where the match is weak. The size of a clone is reported for some rows only, either as once, few or many, or as a class for expanded clones.

V: TRBV7-2; size: NA; D: NA; J: TRBJ1-5; DNA: TGTGCCAGCAGCGACACAGGGTATAGCAATCAGCCCCAGCATTTT; CDR3: CASSDTGYSNQPQHF
V: TRBV5-4; size: NA; D: NA; J: TRBJ1-2; DNA: TGTGCCAGCAGCTTCCAGGGTGGAGACTATGGCTACACCTTC; CDR3: CASSFQGGDYGYTF
V: TRBV7-3; size: once; D: NA; J: TRBJ2-2; DNA: TGTGCCAGCAGCGCCCGGCAGGGGACCGGGGAGCTGTTTTTT; CDR3: CASSARQGTGELFF
V: TRBV9; size: once; D: NA; J: TRBJ2-3; DNA: TGTGCCAGCAGCCAGGGACAAAACACAGATACGCAGTATTTT; CDR3: CASSQGQNTDTQYF
V: TRBV5-8; size: NA; D: NA; J: TRBJ1-5; DNA: TGTGCCAGCAGCCAGTGGGGGGACCCCAATCAGCCCCAGCATTTT; CDR3: CASSQWGDPNQPQHF
V: TRBV29-1; size: NA; D: NA; J: TRBJ1-1; DNA: TGCAGCGTTGTCCCAGGGACGGCGTCCACTGAAGCTTTCTTT; CDR3: CSVVPGTASTEAFF
V: TRBV6-5; size: NA; D: NA; J: TRBJ2-5; DNA: TGTGCCAGCAAGCTGAGCTGGGGGGTACAAGAGACCCAGTACTTC; CDR3: CASKLSWGVQETQYF
V: TRBV7-5; size: few; D: NA; J: TRBJ2-4; DNA: TGTGCCAGAAGCTTCCCCCAGAAAATAGCCAAAAACATTCAGTACTTC; CDR3: CARSFPQKIAKNIQYF
V: TRBV29-1; size: NA; D: NA; J: TRBJ2-3; DNA: TGCAGCGTGGGACCCGGGCACGCGGACACAGATACGCAGTATTTT; CDR3: CSVGPGHADTDTQYF
V: TRBV18; size: once; D: NA; J: TRBJ2-2; DNA: TGTGCCAGCTCACAAGGAAGGGAGAACACCGGGGAGCTGTTTTTT; CDR3: CASSQGRENTGELFF
V: TRBV19; size: NA; D: NA; J: TRBJ1-2; DNA: TGTGCCAGTAGTTGGGGCAACTATGGCTACACCTTC; CDR3: CASSWGNYGYTF
V: TRBV7-2; size: few; D: TRBD2; J: TRBJ2-3; DNA: TGTGCCAGCAGCAAACGGACTAGCGGGGGGGGTACGCAGTATTTT; CDR3: CASSKRTSGGGTQYF
V: TRBV5-1; size: NA; D: NA; J: TRBJ1-4; DNA: TGCGCCAGCAGCTTGGGCGCCACAACTAATGAAAAACTGTTTTTT; CDR3: CASSLGATTNEKLFF
V: TRBV5-4; size: once; D: NA; J: TRBJ2-1; DNA: TGTGCCAGCAGCTTGGAACAGTACAATGAGCAGTTCTTC; CDR3: CASSLEQYNEQFF
V: TRBV19; size: NA; D: NA; J: TRBJ2-1; DNA: TGTGCCAGTAGTATAGAGAAAGGGAAGAATGAGCAGTTCTTC; CDR3: CASSIEKGKNEQFF
V: TRBV5-1; size: once; D: NA; J: TRBJ2-2; DNA: TGCGCCAGCAGTCCAGGGGCGAACACCGGGGAGCTGTTTTTT; CDR3: CASSPGANTGELFF
V: TRBV4-3; size: few; D: NA; J: TRBJ2-2; DNA: TGCGCCAGCAGCCAAGATTTCGGTACCACCGGGGAGCTGTTTTTT; CDR3: CASSQDFGTTGELFF
V: TRBV5-5; size: NA; D: NA; J: TRBJ2-7; DNA: TGTGCCAGCAGCTTGGGAAGGCCCTCCGAGCAGTACTTC; CDR3: CASSLGRPSEQYF
V: TRBV9; size: NA; D: NA; J: TRBJ2-2; DNA: TGTGCCAGCAGCGTAGCGGGGGCCCTCGGGACCGGGGAGCTGTTTTTT; CDR3: CASSVAGALGTGELFF
V: TRBV29-1; size: NA; D: TRBD1; J: TRBJ1-4; DNA: TGCAGCGTTCGCCCCAAGGCAGGGGGTGAAAAACTGTTTTTT; CDR3: CSVRPKAGGEKLFF
V: TRBV18; size: NA; D: NA; J: TRBJ1-5; DNA: TGTGCCAGCTCACCTCGGGGGCGGGAGGGCAATCAGCCCCAGCATTTT; CDR3: CASSPRGREGNQPQHF